Sequencing of this T cell receptor (beta chain) was carried out in a study of immune evolution from preneoplasia to lung adenocarcinoma. Concerning this clone: The antigen is not known.

Study results and caveats: Top clone share appeared to fall from AAH through AIS, MIA, adenocarcinoma.

Profiling relied on immunoSEQ multiplex PCR, and the TCRdb table lists in-frame clones only, not all of them. The data hold about 5,400 clones, with about 90% observed a single time. The specimen sequenced was FFPE invasive lung adenocarcinoma tissue. This TCR came from a person aged 50-70 years with lung adenocarcinoma.

The CDR3 protein is CASSVAYGETQYF. The DNA for the CDR3 is TGTGCCAGCAGCGTAGCATACGGGGAGACCCAGTACTTC. The chain uses TRBV9 and TRBJ2-5; D is unclear. CDR1 SGDLS and CDR2 YYNGEE come from the germline V gene. This CDR3 has 13 residues. V lost 0 bases, J lost 5 bases, and 8 bases lay in between. Variable domain in full (rest from reference TRBV9 and TRBJ2-5): DSGVTQTPKHLITATGQRVTLRCSPRSGDLSVYWYQQSLDQGLQFLIQYYNGEERAKGNILERFSAQQFPDLHSELNLSSLELGDSALYFCASSVAYGETQYFGPGTRLLVL.